Each of the 9 T cell receptor beta chains below was sequenced from the same sample in a study of patients and donors after allogeneic stem cell transplantation. TCRdb ran MiXCR on the RT-PCR reads and lists one entry per CDR3 protein. The sample holds some 10,000 distinct CDR3 sequences; around 4.1% are singletons and the top ten take about 20%. Material: blood, either unsorted or a sorted T cell fraction (not recorded which). These receptors all stem from a human donor who was either an allogeneic HSCT recipient or a stem cell or donor lymphocyte infusion donor (not recorded which). It is not recorded whose cells these are; they may come from a transplant donor.

This clonotype has at least ten counts. The gene calls are TRBV28 and TRBJ2-3; possibly TRBD2 for D (5 bases). Germline lookup yields CDR1 MDHEN and CDR2 SYDVKM. The CDR3 is made up of 16 amino acids. Trimming pared 0 bases from V and 4 bases from J, leaving 14 bases between. The CDR3 is CASSLWTGMSADTQYF. The CDR3 DNA sequence: TGTGCCAGCAGTTTATGGACGGGAATGTCCGCAGATACGCAGTATTTT.

J is TRBJ2-1 and V is TRBV2; 13 nucleotides agree with TRBD2. Germline lookup yields CDR1 SNHLY and CDR2 FYNNEI. There are 15 residues in the CDR3. Trimming at V came to 6 bases and at J to 12 bases, leaving 11 bases not matched to a gene. Here the CDR3 reads CASSLLAGGPGGQFF. Here the CDR3 DNA reads TGTGCCAGCAGCCTACTAGCGGGAGGGCCCGGAGGGCAGTTCTTC. The whole variable domain, filled in from reference TRBV2 and TRBJ2-1, reads EPEVTQTPSHQVTQMGQEVILRCVPISNHLYFYWYRQILGQKVEFLVSFYNNEISEKSEIFDDQFSVERPDGSNFTLKIRSTKLEDSAMYFCASSLLAGGPGGQFFGPGTRLTVL.

This clonotype was seen many times. This chain links TRBV28 with TRBJ2-7; the match to TRBD2 covers 7 bases. J was trimmed by 0 bases and V by 8 bases; bases with no gene match: 7. This CDR3 is 14 amino acids long. Looked up from germline, CDR1 is MDHEN and CDR2 is SYDVKM. CDR3 nucleotide sequence: TGTGCCAGCCACATGGGGGGGAGCTCCTACGAGCAGTACTTC. It is translated as CASHMGGSSYEQYF.

Ten or more counts support this clonotype. The V gene is TRBV6-6, the J gene TRBJ1-5; no clear D gene. This CDR3 is built from 17 residues. V lost 2 bases to trimming and J lost 3 bases, with 17 bases between them. The germline gives CDR1 MNHNY, CDR2 SVGAGI (reference sequence). CDR3 sequence: CASSYGLGISPNQPQHF. In DNA, the CDR3 is TGTGCCAGCAGTTACGGGCTCGGCATAAGCCCCAATCAGCCCCAGCATTTT.

Relative to its sample, this clonotype is medium-sized. The chain carries TRBV5-5 and TRBJ1-2; D might be TRBD1 (5 bases). The V gene lost 3 bases and the J gene lost 5 bases, with 11 bases spanning the gap. The CDR3 totals 13 residues. Germline CDR1 SGHKS, CDR2 YYEKEE (reference sequence). The CDR3 DNA sequence: TGTGCCAGCAGCTCGGCTGGGGGATATGGCTACACCTTC. This gives the protein CASSSAGGYGYTF.

Ten or more counts support this clonotype. The gene calls are TRBV11-2 and TRBJ1-2, with no clear D. Trimming removed 1 base at V and 8 bases at J, with 14 bases between. Germline V lookup: CDR1 SGHAT, CDR2 FQNNGV. CDR3 length equals 14 residues. In DNA, the CDR3 is TGTGCCAGCAGCTTAGGCCAGGCCGGAGAGGGCTACACCTTC. Amino acids: CASSLGQAGEGYTF.

This clonotype was found many times. This chain connects TRBV9 to TRBJ2-7, with D perhaps matching TRBD1 or TRBD2 (5 bases each). CDR3 length: 15 residues. V was shortened by 2 bases and J by 2 bases, with 14 bases between the two germline ends. Germline V lookup: CDR1 SGDLS, CDR2 YYNGEE. CDR3 coding DNA: TGTGCCAGCAGCGTGCTCGGGGACGGCACCTACGAGCAGTACTTC. It codes for CASSVLGDGTYEQYF.

By sample fraction, this clonotype is medium-sized. The rearrangement links TRBV24-1 to TRBJ1-2; a weak D match, TRBD1 (6 bases). With 2 bases removed from V and 4 bases from J, the gap between germline ends came to 13 bases. The CDR3 runs 15 residues. Germline V gene data show CDR1 as KGHDR and CDR2 as SFDVKD. Here the CDR3 DNA reads TGTGCCACCAGTGATTCCCTCACAGGGATCTATGGCTACACCTTC. It is translated as CATSDSLTGIYGYTF.

Many counts were recorded for this clonotype. J is TRBJ2-7 and V is TRBV11-1, with TRBD1 matching 9 bases. The CDR3 sequence is 15 residues long. Trimming cost V 5 bases and J 1 base; bases outside gene matches: 6. CDR1 is SGHAT and CDR2 is FQDESV in the germline V gene (reference sequence). The CDR3 spells CASSIQGAVSYEQYF. The CDR3 DNA reads as TGTGCCAGCAGCATACAGGGGGCAGTGTCCTACGAGCAGTACTTC.